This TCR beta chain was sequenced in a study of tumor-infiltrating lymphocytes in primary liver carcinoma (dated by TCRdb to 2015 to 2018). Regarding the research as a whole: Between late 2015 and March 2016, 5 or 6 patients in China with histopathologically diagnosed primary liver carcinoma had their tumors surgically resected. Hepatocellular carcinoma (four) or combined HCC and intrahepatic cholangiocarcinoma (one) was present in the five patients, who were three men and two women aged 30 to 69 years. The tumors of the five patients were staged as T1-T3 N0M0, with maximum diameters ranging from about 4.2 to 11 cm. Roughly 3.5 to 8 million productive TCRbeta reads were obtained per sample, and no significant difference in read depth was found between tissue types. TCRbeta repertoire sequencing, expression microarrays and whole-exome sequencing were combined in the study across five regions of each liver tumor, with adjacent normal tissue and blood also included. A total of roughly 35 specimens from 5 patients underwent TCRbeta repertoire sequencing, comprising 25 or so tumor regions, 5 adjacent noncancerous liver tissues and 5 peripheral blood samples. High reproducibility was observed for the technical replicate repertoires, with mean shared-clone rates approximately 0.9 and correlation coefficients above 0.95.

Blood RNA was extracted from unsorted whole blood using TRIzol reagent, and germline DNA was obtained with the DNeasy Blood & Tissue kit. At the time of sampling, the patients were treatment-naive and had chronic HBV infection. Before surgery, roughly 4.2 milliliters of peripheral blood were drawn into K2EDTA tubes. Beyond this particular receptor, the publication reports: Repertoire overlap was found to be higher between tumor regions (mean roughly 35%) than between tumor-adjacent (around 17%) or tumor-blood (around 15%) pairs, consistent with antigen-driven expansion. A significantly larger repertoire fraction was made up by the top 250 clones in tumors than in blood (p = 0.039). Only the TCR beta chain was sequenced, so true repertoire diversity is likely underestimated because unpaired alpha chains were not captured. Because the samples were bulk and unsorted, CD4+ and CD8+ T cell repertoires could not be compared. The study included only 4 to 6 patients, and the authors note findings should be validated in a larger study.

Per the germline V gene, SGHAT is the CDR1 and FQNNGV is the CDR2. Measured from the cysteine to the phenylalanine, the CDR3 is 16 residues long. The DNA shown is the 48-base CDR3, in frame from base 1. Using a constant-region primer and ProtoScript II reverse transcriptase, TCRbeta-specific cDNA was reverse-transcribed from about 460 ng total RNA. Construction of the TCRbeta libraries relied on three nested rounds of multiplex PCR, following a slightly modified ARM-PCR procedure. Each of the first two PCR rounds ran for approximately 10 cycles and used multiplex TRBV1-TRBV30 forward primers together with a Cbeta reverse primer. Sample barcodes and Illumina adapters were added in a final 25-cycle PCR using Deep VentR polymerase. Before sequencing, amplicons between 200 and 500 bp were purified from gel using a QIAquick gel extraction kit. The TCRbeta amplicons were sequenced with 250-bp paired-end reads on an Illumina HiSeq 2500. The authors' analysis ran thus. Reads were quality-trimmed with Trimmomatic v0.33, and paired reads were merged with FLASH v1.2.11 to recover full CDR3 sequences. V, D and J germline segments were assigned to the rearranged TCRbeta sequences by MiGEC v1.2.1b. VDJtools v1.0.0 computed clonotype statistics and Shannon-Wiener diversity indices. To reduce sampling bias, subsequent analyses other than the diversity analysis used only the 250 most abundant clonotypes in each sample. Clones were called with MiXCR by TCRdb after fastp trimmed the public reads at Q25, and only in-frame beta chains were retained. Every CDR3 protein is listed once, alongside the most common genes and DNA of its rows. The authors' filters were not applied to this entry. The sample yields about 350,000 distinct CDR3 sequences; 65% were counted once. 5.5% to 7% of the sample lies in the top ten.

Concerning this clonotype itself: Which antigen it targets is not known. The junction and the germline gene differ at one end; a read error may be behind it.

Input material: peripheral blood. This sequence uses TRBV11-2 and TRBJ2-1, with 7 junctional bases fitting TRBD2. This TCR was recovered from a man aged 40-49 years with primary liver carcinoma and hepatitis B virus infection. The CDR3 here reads CASSLDLTSVYNERFF. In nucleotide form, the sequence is TGTGCCAGCAGCTTAGACCTCACTAGCGTGTACAATGAGCGGTTCTTT. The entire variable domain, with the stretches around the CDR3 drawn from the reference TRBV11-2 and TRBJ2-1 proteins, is EAGVAQSPRYKIIEKRQSVAFWCNPISGHATLYWYQQILGQGPKLLIQFQNNGVVDDSQLPKDRFSAERLKGVDSTLKIQPAKLEDSAVYLCASSLDLTSVYNERFFGPGTRLTVL.